What follows describes a single TCR beta chain. No antigen is known for it. TCRdb keeps only in-frame clones here, not all; method: immunoSEQ multiplex PCR. Of about 350,000 clones listed, about 86% are singletons. This record comes from a study of Ad26.COV2.S vaccination and SARS-CoV-2 variants. Study details: In the COV1001 trial, the donor was in the Ad26.COV2.S arm.

Findings and limits, study-wide: Total responses of T cells may have been underestimated by the analyses of TCR breadth and depth.

Germline lookup yields CDR1 KGHDR and CDR2 SFDVKD. The CDR3 runs to 14 residues. The trim removed 3 bases at V and 7 bases at J, leaving 7 bases unmatched. The treatment was: 19 received Ad26.COV2.S at low or high dose, single or two shots; about 5 received placebo; per-sample allocation not given. Sampling took place 63 days after the first vaccine or placebo injection. The clonotype originates from a person between 18 and 65 years old who received the Ad26.COV2.S COVID-19 vaccine or a placebo. The sample here was peripheral blood, taken in a trial of Ad26.COV2.S vaccine versus placebo. The gene calls are TRBV24-1 and TRBJ2-7; 8 nucleotides match TRBD1. CDR3 DNA sequence: TGTGCCACCAGTGATCCCCGGACAGGGTGGGAGCAGTACTTC. Amino acid sequence: CATSDPRTGWEQYF.